A selection of T cell receptor beta chains follows, all from one sample in a study of blood T cell repertoires in COVID-19. Data came from immunoSEQ multiplex PCR; TCRdb stores just in-frame clones and leaves some out. The data show around 250,000 clones, approximately 83% seen once. The sequenced sample was peripheral blood. The receptors stem from a man between 45 and 60 years old with active or convalescent COVID-19. Both conserved end residues are part of each CDR3. D genes are given only for firm matches. Clone size appears in some rows only: once, few, many, or a class for an expanded clone.

cdr3_nt | cdr3_aa | v_call | clone_size | j_call | d_call
TGTGCCAGTAGTATCCCTGGCAGGGGTATTTCACCCCTCCACTTT | CASSIPGRGISPLHF | TRBV19 | . | TRBJ1-6 | .
TGTGCCTGGACCACCGGGACAACTAATGGCTACACCTTC | CAWTTGTTNGYTF | TRBV30 | few | TRBJ1-2 | .
TGTGCCAGCAGCCAAGTGGGGACTAGTGGCAATGAGCAGTTCTTC | CASSQVGTSGNEQFF | TRBV3-1/TRBV3-2 | . | TRBJ2-1 | TRBD2
TGTGCCAGCAGCCCACGGGACAGGGTGGGGGAGCAGTTCTTC | CASSPRDRVGEQFF | TRBV5-4 | . | TRBJ2-1 | TRBD1
TGTGCCAGCAGCCCGGCGAGCGGGGGGGCGTACGATACGCAGTATTTT | CASSPASGGAYDTQYF | TRBV11-3 | . | TRBJ2-3 | TRBD2
TGTGCCAGCAGCCCTTTTACGAGCGGGGGGCCAACACAATGGCAGTATTTT | CASSPFTSGGPTQWQYF | TRBV5-4 | . | TRBJ2-3 | TRBD2
TGTGCCAGCAGCTTAGCGCTAGGAGCATACAATGAGCAGTTCTTC | CASSLALGAYNEQFF | TRBV7-8 | once | TRBJ2-1 | .
TGTGCCATCAGTTCCGGGACAGGGGTCTACGAGCAGTACTTC | CAISSGTGVYEQYF | TRBV10-3 | . | TRBJ2-7 | TRBD1
TGTGCCAGCAGCTTGCCCGATCGGGGGGAGACCCAGTACTTC | CASSLPDRGETQYF | TRBV5-4 | . | TRBJ2-5 | .
TGTGCCAGCAGCCAAGCAGGGATGGGTGGCTACACCTTC | CASSQAGMGGYTF | TRBV3-1/TRBV3-2 | . | TRBJ1-2 | .
TGTGCCAGCAGTTTACTAGCGGGGGCTTCCTCTGGGGCCAACGTCCTGACTTTC | CASSLLAGASSGANVLTF | TRBV6-2/TRBV6-3 | . | TRBJ2-6 | TRBD2
TGCGCCAGCAGCAAACTAGCGGACTACGAGCAGTACTTC | CASSKLADYEQYF | TRBV4-1 | . | TRBJ2-7 | TRBD2
TGTGCCAGCAGTCCGCGGACCAGGGGAAGATCTGGAAACACCATATATTTT | CASSPRTRGRSGNTIYF | TRBV6-6 | . | TRBJ1-3 | .
TGTGCCAGTAGTATTGGGGGACAGGCTAACGGGGAGTCCCAGCATTTT | CASSIGGQANGESQHF | TRBV19 | . | TRBJ1-5 | TRBD1
TGTGCCAGCAGTGAAAACAGGATTCGGACGTTCTTC | CASSENRIRTFF | TRBV6-1 | few | TRBJ2-1 | .
TGTGCCAGCAGCCAAGATTCCGTGTCACAGGGAGCCGATGGCTACACCTTC | CASSQDSVSQGADGYTF | TRBV4-2 | . | TRBJ1-2 | .
TGTGCCAGCAGCTCACAGTCTAACTATGGCTACACCTTC | CASSSQSNYGYTF | TRBV5-4 | . | TRBJ1-2 | .
TGTGCCAGCAGCCAAGGACTAGCAGCGATGGAAGAGACCCAGTACTTC | CASSQGLAAMEETQYF | TRBV4-2 | . | TRBJ2-5 | TRBD2
TGTGCCAGTAGGGGGAGGGGGACCGGAGGTAATGAAAAACTGTTTTTT | CASRGRGTGGNEKLFF | TRBV19 | . | TRBJ1-4 | .
TGTGCCAGTACGGGACAGTCAACTAATGAAAAACTGTTTTTT | CASTGQSTNEKLFF | TRBV19 | . | TRBJ1-4 | TRBD1
TGTGCCAGCAGCTTGCGGGGGGGAATGAAAGTCAATGAGCAGTTCTTC | CASSLRGGMKVNEQFF | TRBV5-6 | . | TRBJ2-1 | TRBD2
TGTGCCAGCAGTCAGGGGAGATCCTACGAGCAGTACTTC | CASSQGRSYEQYF | TRBV6-5 | . | TRBJ2-7 | .
TGTGCCAGAAGCTGGCGAAGGCAGGATGCCTACGAGCAGTACTTC | CARSWRRQDAYEQYF | TRBV5-3 | . | TRBJ2-7 | .
TGCGCCAGCAGCCAAGAGTCAACCTATAGCAATCAGCCCCAGCATTTT | CASSQESTYSNQPQHF | TRBV4-1 | . | TRBJ1-5 | .
TGTGCCAGTAGTATGGGACAGAAGATGGGTTCACCCCTCCACTTT | CASSMGQKMGSPLHF | TRBV19 | . | TRBJ1-6 | TRBD1
TGTGCCAGCTCACCAGGGGGGTATGGCTACACCTTC | CASSPGGYGYTF | TRBV18 | once | TRBJ1-2 | .
TGCGCCAGCAGCCCGACGAATACGCGGAATTCACCCCTCCACTTT | CASSPTNTRNSPLHF | TRBV5-1 | . | TRBJ1-6 | .
TGTGCCAGCACCGATCCGGGGACCTACGAGCAGTACTTC | CASTDPGTYEQYF | TRBV6-5 | . | TRBJ2-7 | .
TGTGCCAGCAGTTACTTGGACAGGCTTTACGAGCAGTACTTC | CASSYLDRLYEQYF | TRBV6-6 | . | TRBJ2-7 | TRBD1
TGTGCCAGCTCCCCCCAGGCAGTCGTGGTCCATGGCTACACCTTC | CASSPQAVVVHGYTF | TRBV2 | . | TRBJ1-2 | .
TGTGCCAGCAGTGATGTGGCCTACTACTCTGGAAACACCATATATTTT | CASSDVAYYSGNTIYF | TRBV6-1 | . | TRBJ1-3 | .
TGTGCCAGCAGTTTTCAGGGTGGCACTGAAGCTTTCTTT | CASSFQGGTEAFF | TRBV6-6 | . | TRBJ1-1 | .
TGTGCCACCAGCTTCGGACAGGGGAACGAGCAGTACTTC | CATSFGQGNEQYF | TRBV15 | . | TRBJ2-7 | TRBD1
TGTGCCAGCAGCGGTTTGGGCCGCCTACGTGCCGACGAGCAGTACTTC | CASSGLGRLRADEQYF | TRBV5-6 | few | TRBJ2-7 | .
TGTGCCAGCAGTGAAGGTGGACTAGCGGGGGCGGATACGCAGTATTTT | CASSEGGLAGADTQYF | TRBV6-1 | . | TRBJ2-3 | TRBD2
TGCGCCAGCAGCCAAGTGGGACAGATCTATGGCTACACCTTC | CASSQVGQIYGYTF | TRBV4-3 | few | TRBJ1-2 | TRBD1
TGCGCCAGCAGCTTAACGACTAGCGGGGGGTTAGAGACCCAGTACTTC | CASSLTTSGGLETQYF | TRBV5-1 | few | TRBJ2-5 | TRBD2
TGTGCCAGCAGCCTCGGGACAGCGGAGACCCAGTACTTC | CASSLGTAETQYF | TRBV7-3 | . | TRBJ2-5 | TRBD1
TGTGCCAGCAGCCCGGGACAGCAGTGGTATGGCTACACCTTC | CASSPGQQWYGYTF | TRBV3-1/TRBV3-2 | . | TRBJ1-2 | TRBD1
TGTGCCAGCAGCGTAGGGGACAGGGGGCTCGAGCAGTACTTC | CASSVGDRGLEQYF | TRBV9 | . | TRBJ2-7 | TRBD1
TGTGCCAGCAGTTACAGTGCGGGTCGTGGCACAGATACGCAGTATTTT | CASSYSAGRGTDTQYF | TRBV6-6 | . | TRBJ2-3 | .
TGTGCCAGCAGCCGACAGGGGCTTGAAGCTTTCTTT | CASSRQGLEAFF | TRBV27 | . | TRBJ1-1 | TRBD1
TGTGCCAGCAGCCTGACAGGGACAGCTAACTATGGCTACACCTTC | CASSLTGTANYGYTF | TRBV11-2 | few | TRBJ1-2 | TRBD1
TGTGCCAGCAGCGTAAATCCGAATCTCTACTCTGGGGCCAACGTCCTGACTTTC | CASSVNPNLYSGANVLTF | TRBV9 | once | TRBJ2-6 | .
TGTGCCAGCAGTCCAGGAGGGAGATCGCATGAAAAACTGTTTTTT | CASSPGGRSHEKLFF | TRBV28 | . | TRBJ1-4 | .
TGCGCCAGCAGCCTTAGACAGTTGGAGACCCAGTACTTC | CASSLRQLETQYF | TRBV5-1 | . | TRBJ2-5 | .
TGTGCCAGCAGCAATGGAGGGGCAGATACGCAGTATTTT | CASSNGGADTQYF | TRBV7-3 | . | TRBJ2-3 | .
TGTGCCAGCAGACAAACAGGTTCCTTTAATTCACCCCTCCACTTT | CASRQTGSFNSPLHF | TRBV28 | . | TRBJ1-6 | .
TGTGCCAGCAGTGTGGGACAAGTCTACGAGCAGTACTTC | CASSVGQVYEQYF | TRBV28 | . | TRBJ2-7 | .
TGCGCCAGCAGCGCGACAGGGGTCCGTAATTCACCCCTCCACTTT | CASSATGVRNSPLHF | TRBV5-1 | . | TRBJ1-6 | TRBD1
TGTGCCAGCAGCTTAGATCTAGCGGGGGCCTACACCGGGGAGCTGTTTTTT | CASSLDLAGAYTGELFF | TRBV11-3 | . | TRBJ2-2 | TRBD2
TGTGCCAGCAGCCTGGGGCAGGGCAGCAATCAGCCCCAGCATTTT | CASSLGQGSNQPQHF | TRBV7-9 | . | TRBJ1-5 | .
TGTGCCAGCAGCTGGGCGGGCTGGGCTAGCACAGATACGCAGTATTTT | CASSWAGWASTDTQYF | TRBV5-6 | . | TRBJ2-3 | .
TGTGCCAGCAGCGTAGCATTGGGGGGGGCATATGGCACCGGGGAGCTGTTTTTT | CASSVALGGAYGTGELFF | TRBV9 | . | TRBJ2-2 | .
TGTGCCAGCAGTGCAACACCGAACACTGAAGCTTTCTTT | CASSATPNTEAFF | TRBV12-3/TRBV12-4 | . | TRBJ1-1 | .
TGTGCCAGCAGTTTACGGGGCACAGATACGCAGTATTTT | CASSLRGTDTQYF | TRBV6-5 | . | TRBJ2-3 | .
TGCGCCAGCAGGACAGCCGTATCTTCAGAGACCCAGTACTTC | CASRTAVSSETQYF | TRBV5-1 | . | TRBJ2-5 | .